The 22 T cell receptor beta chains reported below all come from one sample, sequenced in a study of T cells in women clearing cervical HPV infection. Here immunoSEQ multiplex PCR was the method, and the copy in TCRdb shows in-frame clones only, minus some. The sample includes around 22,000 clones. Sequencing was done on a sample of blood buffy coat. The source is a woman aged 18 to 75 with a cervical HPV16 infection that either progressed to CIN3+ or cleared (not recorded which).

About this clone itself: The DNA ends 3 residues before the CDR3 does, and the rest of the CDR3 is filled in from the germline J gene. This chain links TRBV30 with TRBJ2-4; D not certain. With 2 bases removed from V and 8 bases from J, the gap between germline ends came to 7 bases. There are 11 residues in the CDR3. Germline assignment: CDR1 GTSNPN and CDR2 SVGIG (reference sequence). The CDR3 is CAWSQAHIQYF. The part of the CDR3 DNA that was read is TGTGCCTGGAGTCAAGCACACATT.

CDR3 DNA (partial): TGTGCCAGCAGCTTTAACTCCTACGAG. This codes for CASSFNSYE. From start to end, the CDR3 is CASSFNSYEQYF. This chain connects TRBV5-5 to TRBJ2-7; D ambiguous. The read gets to within 3 residues of the CDR3 end, and the germline J gene fills in the rest. Germline V CDR1 and CDR2: SGHKS, YYEKEE (reference sequence). Trimming removed 2 bases at V and 0 bases at J, with 3 bases between. The length of the CDR3 is 12 residues. The full variable domain, completed using reference TRBV5-5 and TRBJ2-7, is DAGVTQSPTHLIKTRGQQVTLRCSPISGHKSVSWYQQVLGQGPQFIFQYYEKEERGRGNFPDRFSARQFPNYSSELNVNALLLGDSALYLCASSFNSYEQYFGPGTRLTVT.

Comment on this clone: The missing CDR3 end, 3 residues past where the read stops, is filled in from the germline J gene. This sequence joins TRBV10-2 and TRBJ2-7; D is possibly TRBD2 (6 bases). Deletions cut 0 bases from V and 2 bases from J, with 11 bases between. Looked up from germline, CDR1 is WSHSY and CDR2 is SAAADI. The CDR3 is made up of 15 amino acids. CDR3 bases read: TGCGCCAGCAGTGAGTCAAGCGGGTCGACCTACGAG. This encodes CASSESSGSTYE. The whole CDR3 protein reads CASSESSGSTYEQYF.

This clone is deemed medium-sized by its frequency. The CDR3 reads CSAWGHENIQYF. CDR3 DNA, as far as it was read: TGCAGTGCTTGGGGACATGAAAACATT. The chain has TRBV20-1 and TRBJ2-4; weak D call: TRBD1 (6 bases). The read is 3 residues too short to cover the CDR3 end, so that end is filled in from the germline J gene. Trimming left V 5 bases short and J 5 bases short, with 10 bases between. From germline, CDR1 is DFQATT and CDR2 SNEGSKA (reference sequence). CDR3 length: 12 amino acids.

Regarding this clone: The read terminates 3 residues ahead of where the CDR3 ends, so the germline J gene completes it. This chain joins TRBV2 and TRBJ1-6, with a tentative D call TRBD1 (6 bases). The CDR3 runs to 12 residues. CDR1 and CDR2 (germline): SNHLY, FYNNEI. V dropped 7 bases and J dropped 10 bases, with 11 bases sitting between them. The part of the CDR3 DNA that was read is TGTGCCAGCAAGGGGGAGGGGTCACCC. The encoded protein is CASKGEGSP. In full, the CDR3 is CASKGEGSPLHF.

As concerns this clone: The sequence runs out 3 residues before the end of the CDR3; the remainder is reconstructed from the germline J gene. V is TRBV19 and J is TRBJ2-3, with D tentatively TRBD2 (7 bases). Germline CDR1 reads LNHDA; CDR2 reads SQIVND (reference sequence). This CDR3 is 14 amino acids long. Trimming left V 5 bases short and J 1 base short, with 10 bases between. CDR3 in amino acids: CASSGRGRTDTQYF. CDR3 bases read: TGTGCCAGTAGTGGGCGGGGGCGCACAGATACG. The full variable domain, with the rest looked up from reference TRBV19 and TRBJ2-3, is DGGITQSPKYLFRKEGQNVTLSCEQNLNHDAMYWYRQDPGQGLRLIYYSQIVNDFQKGDIAEGYSVSREKKESFPLTVTSAQKNPTAFYLCASSGRGRTDTQYFGPGTRLTVL.

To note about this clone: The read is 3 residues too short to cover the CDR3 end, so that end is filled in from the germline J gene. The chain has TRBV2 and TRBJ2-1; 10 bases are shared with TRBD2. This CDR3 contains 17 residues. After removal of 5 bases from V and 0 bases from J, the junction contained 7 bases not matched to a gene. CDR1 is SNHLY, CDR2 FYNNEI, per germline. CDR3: CASSPAGGLGSYNEQFF. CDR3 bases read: TGTGCCAGCAGTCCAGCGGGAGGGCTCGGCTCCTACAATGAG.

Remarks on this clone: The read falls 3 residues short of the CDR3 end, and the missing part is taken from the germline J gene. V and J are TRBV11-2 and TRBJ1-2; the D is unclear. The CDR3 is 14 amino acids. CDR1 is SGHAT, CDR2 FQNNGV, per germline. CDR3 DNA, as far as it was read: TGTGCCAGCAGCCCTACTCGCGCTAGACCAGGC. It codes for CASSPTRARPG. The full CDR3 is CASSPTRARPGYTF.

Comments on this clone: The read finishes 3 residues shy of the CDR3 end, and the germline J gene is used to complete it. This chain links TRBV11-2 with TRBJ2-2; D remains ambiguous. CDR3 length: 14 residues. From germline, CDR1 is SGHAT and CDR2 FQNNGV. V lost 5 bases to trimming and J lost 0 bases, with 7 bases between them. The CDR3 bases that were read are TGTGCCAGCAGCCCGACAACGAACACCGGGGAG. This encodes CASSPTTNTGE. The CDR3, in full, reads CASSPTTNTGELFF. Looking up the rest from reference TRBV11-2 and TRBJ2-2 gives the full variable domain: EAGVAQSPRYKIIEKRQSVAFWCNPISGHATLYWYQQILGQGPKLLIQFQNNGVVDDSQLPKDRFSAERLKGVDSTLKIQPAKLEDSAVYLCASSPTTNTGELFFGEGSRLTVL.

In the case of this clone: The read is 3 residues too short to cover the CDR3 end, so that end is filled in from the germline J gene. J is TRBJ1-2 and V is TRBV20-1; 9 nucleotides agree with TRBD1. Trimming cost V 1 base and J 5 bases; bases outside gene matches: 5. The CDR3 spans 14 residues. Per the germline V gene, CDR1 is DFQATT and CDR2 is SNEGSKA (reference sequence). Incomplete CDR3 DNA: TGCAGTGCTAGAGCGGACAGGGGTTATTATGGC. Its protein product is CSARADRGYYG. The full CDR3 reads CSARADRGYYGYTF.

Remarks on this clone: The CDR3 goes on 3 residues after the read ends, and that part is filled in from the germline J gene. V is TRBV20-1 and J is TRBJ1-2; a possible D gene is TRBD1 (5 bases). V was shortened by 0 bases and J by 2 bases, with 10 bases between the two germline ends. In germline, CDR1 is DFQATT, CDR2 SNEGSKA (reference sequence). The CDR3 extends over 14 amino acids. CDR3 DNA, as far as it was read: TGCAGTGCTAGAGAGGGACTCACCAACTATGGC. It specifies CSAREGLTNYG. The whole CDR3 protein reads CSAREGLTNYGYTF.

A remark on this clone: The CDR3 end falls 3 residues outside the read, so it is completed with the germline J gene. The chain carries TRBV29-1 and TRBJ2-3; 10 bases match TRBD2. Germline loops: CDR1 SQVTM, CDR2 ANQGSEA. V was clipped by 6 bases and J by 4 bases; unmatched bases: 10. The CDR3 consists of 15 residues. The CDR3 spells CSVRNLAGEADTQYF. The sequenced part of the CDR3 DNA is TGCAGCGTCCGAAACCTAGCGGGGGAAGCAGATACG.

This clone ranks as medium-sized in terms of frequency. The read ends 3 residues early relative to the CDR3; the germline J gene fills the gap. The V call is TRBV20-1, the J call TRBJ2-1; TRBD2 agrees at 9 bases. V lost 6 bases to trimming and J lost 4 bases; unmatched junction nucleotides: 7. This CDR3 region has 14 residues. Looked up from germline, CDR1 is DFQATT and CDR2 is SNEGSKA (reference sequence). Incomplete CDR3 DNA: TGCAGTGCGATGACTAGCGGAATATACAATGAG. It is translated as CSAMTSGIYNE. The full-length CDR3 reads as CSAMTSGIYNEQFF.

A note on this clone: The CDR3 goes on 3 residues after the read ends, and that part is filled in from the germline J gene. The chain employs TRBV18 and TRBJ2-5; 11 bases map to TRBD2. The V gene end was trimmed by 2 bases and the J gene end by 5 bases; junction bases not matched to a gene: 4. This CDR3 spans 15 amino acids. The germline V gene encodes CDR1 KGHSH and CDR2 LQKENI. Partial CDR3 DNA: TGTGCCAGCTCACCAGGGTCTAGCGGGAGGGAGACC. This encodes CASSPGSSGRET. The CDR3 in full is CASSPGSSGRETQYF.

The CDR3 DNA, read in part, is TGTGCCAGCAGCTTTTACAGGGTCGAGTATACG. Translated, it gives CASSFYRVEYT. The CDR3 as a whole reads CASSFYRVEYTQYF. The chain uses TRBV7-2 and TRBJ2-3; possible D gene TRBD1, 6 bases. The read terminates 3 residues before the CDR3 end, so the remaining end is supplied by the germline J gene. This CDR3 is 14 amino acids long. The germline gives CDR1 SGHTA, CDR2 FQGNSA. Trimming cost V 3 bases and J 7 bases, with 14 bases left between them.

The sequenced part of the CDR3 DNA is TGTGCCAGCAGCTCCCGTTGGACAGGGTTAGAGACC. Its translation: CASSSRWTGLET. The full CDR3 sequence reads CASSSRWTGLETQYF. The J gene is TRBJ2-5, the V gene TRBV7-2; 8 bases agree with TRBD1. Sequencing ends 3 residues short of the CDR3 end; the germline J gene provides the rest. The germline V gene has CDR1 SGHTA and CDR2 FQGNSA. The CDR3 runs 15 residues. V gave up 4 bases and J gave up 4 bases; unmatched junction bases: 8.

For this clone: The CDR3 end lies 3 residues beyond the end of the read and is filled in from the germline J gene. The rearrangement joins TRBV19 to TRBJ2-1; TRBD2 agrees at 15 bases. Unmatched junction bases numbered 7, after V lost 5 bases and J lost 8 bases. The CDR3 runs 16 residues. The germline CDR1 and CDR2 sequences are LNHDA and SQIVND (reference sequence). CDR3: CASSPSRTSGRDEQFF. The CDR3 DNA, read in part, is TGTGCCAGTAGTCCCTCGAGGACTAGCGGGAGGGATGAG.

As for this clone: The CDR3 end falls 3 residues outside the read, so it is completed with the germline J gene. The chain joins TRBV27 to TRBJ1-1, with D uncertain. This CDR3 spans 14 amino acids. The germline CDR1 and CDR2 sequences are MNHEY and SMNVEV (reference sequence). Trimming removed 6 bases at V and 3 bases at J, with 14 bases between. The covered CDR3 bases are TGTGCCAGCAGCCCCGGCGGGCTCGACACTGAA. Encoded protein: CASSPGGLDTE. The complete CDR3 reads CASSPGGLDTEAFF.

The sequenced part of the CDR3 DNA is TGCAGTGCTCCCGACTTCTCTGGGGCCAACGTC. Its translation: CSAPDFSGANV. The whole CDR3 sequence reads CSAPDFSGANVLTF. The genes are TRBV20-1 and TRBJ2-6; D not certain. The sequenced fragment ends 3 residues before the CDR3 boundary, so the rest is inferred from the germline J gene. The CDR3 has 14 residues. V lost 5 bases to trimming and J lost 0 bases, with 8 bases between them. Per the germline V gene, CDR1 is DFQATT and CDR2 is SNEGSKA (reference sequence).

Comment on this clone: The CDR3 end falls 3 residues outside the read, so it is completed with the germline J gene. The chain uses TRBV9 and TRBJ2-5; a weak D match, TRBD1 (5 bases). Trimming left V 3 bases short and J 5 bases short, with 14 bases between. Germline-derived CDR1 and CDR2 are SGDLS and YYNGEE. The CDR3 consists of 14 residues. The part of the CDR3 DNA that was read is TGTGCCAGCAGCGCGACAGCCGTCCGGGAGACC. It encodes CASSATAVRET. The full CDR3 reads CASSATAVRETQYF. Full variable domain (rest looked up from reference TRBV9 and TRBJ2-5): DSGVTQTPKHLITATGQRVTLRCSPRSGDLSVYWYQQSLDQGLQFLIQYYNGEERAKGNILERFSAQQFPDLHSELNLSSLELGDSALYFCASSATAVRETQYFGPGTRLLVL.

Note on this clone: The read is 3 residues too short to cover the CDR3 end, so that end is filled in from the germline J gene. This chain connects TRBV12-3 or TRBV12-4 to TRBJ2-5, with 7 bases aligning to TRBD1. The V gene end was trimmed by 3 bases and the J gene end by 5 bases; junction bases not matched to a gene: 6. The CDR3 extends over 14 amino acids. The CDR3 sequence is CASSFSQGVETQYF. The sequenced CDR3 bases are TGTGCCAGCAGTTTTAGTCAGGGGGTTGAGACC.

Here the CDR3 reads CASSADRGLNYGYTF. The sequenced part of the CDR3 DNA is TGTGCCAGCAGCGCCGACAGGGGCCTTAACTATGGC. The chain links TRBV7-9 to TRBJ1-2; the match to TRBD1 covers 8 bases. Coverage ceases 3 residues before the CDR3 finishes, and the germline J gene fills in the end. After removal of 5 bases from V and 1 base from J, the junction contained 6 bases not matched to a gene. Germline V gives CDR1 SEHNR, CDR2 FQNEAQ (reference sequence). CDR3 length: 15 amino acids.